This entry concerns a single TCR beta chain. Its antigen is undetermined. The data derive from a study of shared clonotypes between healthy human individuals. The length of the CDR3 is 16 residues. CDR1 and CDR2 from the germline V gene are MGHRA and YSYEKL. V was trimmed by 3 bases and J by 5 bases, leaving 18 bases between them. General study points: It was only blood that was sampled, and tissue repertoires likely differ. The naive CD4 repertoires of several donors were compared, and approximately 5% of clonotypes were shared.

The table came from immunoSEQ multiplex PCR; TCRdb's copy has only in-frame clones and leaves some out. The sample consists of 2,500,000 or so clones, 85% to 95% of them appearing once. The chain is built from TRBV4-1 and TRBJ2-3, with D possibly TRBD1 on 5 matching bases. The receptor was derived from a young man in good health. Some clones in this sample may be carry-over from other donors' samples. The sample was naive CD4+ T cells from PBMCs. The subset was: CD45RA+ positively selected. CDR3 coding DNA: TGCGCCAGCAGCCACCGCGGTCCAGGGTATGGAGATACGCAGTATTTT. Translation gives CASSHRGPGYGDTQYF.